One and the same sample provided the 17 T cell receptor beta chains below, sequenced in a study of breast tumors, draining lymph nodes, adjacent tissues. MiXCR, run by TCRdb on the multiplex PCR reads, gives a single entry per CDR3 protein. The sample holds around 230,000 distinct CDR3 sequences, roughly a third seen once. The lymph nodes were axillary draining lymph nodes from breast cancer patients. Sequenced material: axillary lymph node tissue. These receptor sequences come from a female donor with breast cancer. Some clones in this sample may be carry-over from other donors' samples.

A word on this clonotype: A much larger clone lies one base from this, so it may be a read error. The chain recombines TRBV20-1 with TRBJ2-7, with D perhaps matching TRBD2 (5 bases). This CDR3 spans 14 amino acids. Per germline, CDR1 DFQATT and CDR2 SNEGSKA (reference sequence). The CDR3 loop is CSASLPRGSSEQYF. The CDR3 DNA is TGCAGTGCTAGCCTTCCACGGGGATCCTCCGAGCAGTACTTC.

In its sample, this clonotype was seen many times. The chain links TRBV10-3 to TRBJ2-7; 8 nucleotides agree with TRBD1. The CDR3 runs 14 residues. CDR1 and CDR2 (germline): ENHRY, SYGVKD. The V and J ends lost 4 bases and 3 bases, in that order; junction bases with no gene match: 5. The CDR3 here is CAISGTGKGYEQYF. As DNA, the CDR3 is TGTGCCATCAGTGGGACAGGGAAAGGCTACGAGCAGTACTTC.

This clonotype was found many times. The junction departs from germline at one end; a sequencing error may be responsible. The genes are TRBV7-7 and TRBJ2-1; the D is unclear. The V gene's germline CDR1 is SSHAT and CDR2 FNYEAQ (reference sequence). This CDR3 region has 13 residues. CDR3 DNA: TGTGCTAGCAGCTTAGCTGGCAGAGACGAGCAGTTCTTC. This codes for CASSLAGRDEQFF.

The V call is TRBV2, the J call TRBJ2-5, with 11 bases identical to TRBD2. V shed 6 bases and J 2 bases; nucleotides not matched to a gene: 11. This CDR3 region has 17 residues. Germline lookup yields CDR1 SNHLY and CDR2 FYNNEI. The CDR3 reads CASSPLAGVRGQETQYF. CDR3 sequence (DNA): TGTGCCAGCAGCCCACTAGCGGGAGTAAGGGGGCAAGAGACCCAGTACTTC.

This chain uses TRBV29-1 with TRBJ2-1; possibly TRBD2 for D (5 bases). Germline lookup yields CDR1 SQVTM and CDR2 ANQGSEA. The V end was cut by 4 bases, the J end by 13 bases, with 20 bases between. The CDR3 has 13 residues. CDR3 bases: TGCAGCGTTGCTCCGGGATCCTACAATGGACAGTTCTTC. Translation: CSVAPGSYNGQFF.

With respect to this clonotype: With a much larger clone just one base away, this may be a read error. The chain links TRBV15 to TRBJ2-5; 8 nucleotides match TRBD1. CDR3 size: 14 residues. V lost 5 bases, J lost 4 bases, and 6 bases stayed unmatched. CDR1 is LNHNV and CDR2 is YYDKDF in the germline V gene (reference sequence). The CDR3 region has the DNA TGTGCCACCAGCCCGAGGACAGGGTCAGAGACCCAGTACTTC. Translation: CATSPRTGSETQYF.

This clonotype was seen at least ten times. The junction does not match germline at one end; this may be a read error. The chain combines TRBV29-1 with TRBJ2-7; 8 bases fit TRBD1. Germline CDR1 is SQVTM and CDR2 is ANQGSEA. The CDR3 covers 15 residues. CDR3 nucleotide sequence: TGCAGCGTTGAAGGCGGGACAGGAGCCTCCGACGAGCAGTACTTC. Its protein product is CSVEGGTGASDEQYF.

This clonotype was seen repeatedly, ten times or more. This rearrangement joins TRBV6-5 to TRBJ2-7; the D is unclear. CDR3 length: 15 amino acids. Germline V lookup: CDR1 MNHEY, CDR2 SVGAGI. Trimming removed 2 bases from V and 6 bases from J, with 17 bases in between. The DNA of the CDR3 is TGTGCCAGCAGTTACGGTGGACCCAAGAGTGCCGAGCAGTACTTC. Amino acid sequence: CASSYGGPKSAEQYF.

This chain uses TRBV14 with TRBJ2-1; 9 nucleotides line up with TRBD2. The CDR3 length is 19 residues. CDR1 is SGHDN and CDR2 is FVKESK in the germline V gene. Unmatched junction bases numbered 11, after V lost 0 bases and J lost 2 bases. CDR3 amino acids: CASSQDLGQREVPYNEQFF. DNA of the CDR3: TGTGCCAGCAGCCAAGATCTTGGACAGCGGGAGGTACCCTACAATGAGCAGTTCTTC.

This clonotype appeared many times. The genes are TRBV7-8 and TRBJ2-7, with D unresolved. The CDR3 spans 13 residues. Trimming shortened V by 4 bases and J by 1 base, and 8 bases separated the two germline ends. CDR1 and CDR2 (germline): SGHVS, FQNEAQ. The CDR3 loop reads CASSSRPSYEQYF. The CDR3, as DNA: TGTGCCAGCAGCTCCAGACCTTCCTACGAGCAGTACTTC. The full variable domain, in which reference TRBV7-8 and TRBJ2-7 provide the parts outside the CDR3, is GAGVSQSPRYKVAKRGQDVALRCDPISGHVSLFWYQQALGQGPEFLTYFQNEAQLDKSGLPSDRFFAERPEGSVSTLKIQRTQQEDSAVYLCASSSRPSYEQYFGPGTRLTVT.

The V and J genes are TRBV11-2 and TRBJ1-1; D is ambiguous. CDR1 SGHAT and CDR2 FQNNGV come from the germline V gene. The CDR3 extends over 12 amino acids. The V gene lost 5 bases and the J gene lost 8 bases, with 12 bases spanning the gap. CDR3 amino acids: CASSMVDMEAFF. CDR3 in DNA: TGTGCCAGCAGCATGGTTGACATGGAAGCTTTCTTT.

The sample holds many counts of this clonotype. The rearrangement joins TRBV6-5 to TRBJ1-2, with D perhaps matching TRBD1 (5 bases). Germline lookup yields CDR1 MNHEY and CDR2 SVGAGI. Trimming took off 5 bases at V and 5 bases at J, with 15 bases between the two ends. This CDR3 has 14 amino acids. This CDR3 reads CASSQLPTAYGYTF. In nucleotides, the CDR3 is TGTGCCAGCAGTCAACTCCCGACAGCGTATGGCTACACCTTC.

This clonotype was picked up a small number of times. CDR3 sequence reads: CASIRNTEAFF. DNA for the CDR3: TGTGCCAGCATACGTAACACTGAAGCTTTCTTT. The rearrangement joins TRBV6-6 to TRBJ1-1; D is undetermined. V shed 7 bases and J shed 2 bases, with 5 bases lying between them. CDR1 and CDR2 from the germline V gene are MNHNY and SVGAGI (reference sequence). CDR3 length equals 11 residues.

The chain uses TRBV5-8 and TRBJ2-3; D tentatively fits TRBD1 or TRBD2 (6 bases each). The length of the CDR3 is 17 residues. Trimming removed 5 bases at V and 1 base at J, with 20 bases between. CDR1 is SGHTS and CDR2 is YDEGEE in the germline V gene. CDR3 sequence reads: CASRTVGGQRGTDTQYF. CDR3 DNA sequence: TGTGCCAGCAGGACCGTGGGGGGACAACGGGGCACAGATACGCAGTATTTT.

This clonotype turned up a few times. The V gene is TRBV6-1, the J gene TRBJ1-3, with a possible D match to TRBD1 (6 bases). Trimming took 7 bases from V and 1 from J, leaving 11 bases between them. CDR1 is MNHNS, CDR2 SASEGT, per germline. The CDR3 consists of 14 residues. DNA of the CDR3: TGTGCCAGCAAATCAGGGGTTTCTGGAAACACCATATATTTT. It yields the protein CASKSGVSGNTIYF.

This clonotype was detected only once. J is TRBJ1-3 and V is TRBV6-1; 9 nucleotides match TRBD1. V trimming: 5 bases; J trimming: 4 bases; junction bases outside the gene matches: 3. CDR3 length equals 14 residues. Germline V gene data show CDR1 as MNHNS and CDR2 as SASEGT. The CDR3 loop reads CASSSGTGGNTIYF. Written as DNA, the CDR3 is TGTGCCAGCAGTTCCGGGACAGGGGGAAACACCATATATTTT.

This clonotype has ten or more counts. The rearrangement links TRBV9 to TRBJ2-7; D might be TRBD2 (6 bases). Per germline, CDR1 SGDLS and CDR2 YYNGEE. The V end lost 4 bases, the J end lost 3 bases, and 20 bases lay between the germline ends. The CDR3 loop spans 16 amino acids. The CDR3 DNA reads as TGTGCCAGCAGCAATAGGGAGTCTAGCGAGGACTACGAGCAGTACTTC. It yields the protein CASSNRESSEDYEQYF.